This T cell receptor beta chain came from a study of read filtering for tumor transcriptome and immune sequencing. Per germline, CDR1 DFQATT and CDR2 SNEGSKA (reference sequence). The CDR3 sequence is 12 residues long. Concerning this clonotype itself: A much larger clone is a single base away; this may be a read error.

Molecular barcoded adaptors covering alpha/delta and beta/gamma chains were used on approximately 400 ng RNA. TCRdb re-analysed the reads in MiXCR, keeping a single row per CDR3 protein. The sample contains tens of thousands of distinct CDR3 sequences, approximately 19% of which appear only once. The specimen was a population of CD138-negative cells sorted from bone marrow. This receptor was taken from a donor at least 40 years old with multiple myeloma. The chain recombines TRBV20-1 with TRBJ2-1; D is ambiguous. In DNA form, the CDR3 reads TGCAGTGCTCCAGGACCCTACAATGGGCAGCTCTTC. Residues: CSAPGPYNGQLF.